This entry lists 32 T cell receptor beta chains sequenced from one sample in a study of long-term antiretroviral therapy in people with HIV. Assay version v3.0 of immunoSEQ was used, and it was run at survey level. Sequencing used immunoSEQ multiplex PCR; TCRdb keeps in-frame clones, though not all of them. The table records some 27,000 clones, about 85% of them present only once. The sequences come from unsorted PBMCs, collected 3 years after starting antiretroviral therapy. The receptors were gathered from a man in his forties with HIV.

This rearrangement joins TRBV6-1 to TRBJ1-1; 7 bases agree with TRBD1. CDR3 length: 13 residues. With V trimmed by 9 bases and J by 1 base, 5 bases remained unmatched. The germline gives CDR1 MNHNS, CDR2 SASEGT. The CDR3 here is CASSTGTNTEAFF. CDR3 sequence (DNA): TGTGCCAGTTCGACAGGGACGAACACTGAAGCTTTCTTT.

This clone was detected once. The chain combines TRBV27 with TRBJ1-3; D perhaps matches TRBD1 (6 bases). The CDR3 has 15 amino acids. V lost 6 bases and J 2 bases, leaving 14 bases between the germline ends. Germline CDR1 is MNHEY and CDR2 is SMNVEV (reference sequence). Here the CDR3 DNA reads TGTGCCAGCAGGGATACAGGGTCACCTGGAAACACCATATATTTT. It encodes CASRDTGSPGNTIYF.

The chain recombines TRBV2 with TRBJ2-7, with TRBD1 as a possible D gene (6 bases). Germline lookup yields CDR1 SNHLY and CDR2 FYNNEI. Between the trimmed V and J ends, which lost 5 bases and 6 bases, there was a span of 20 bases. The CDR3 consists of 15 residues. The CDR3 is CASSYTGRGTGEQYF. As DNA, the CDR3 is TGTGCCAGCAGTTACACGGGCAGGGGAACAGGCGAGCAGTACTTC.

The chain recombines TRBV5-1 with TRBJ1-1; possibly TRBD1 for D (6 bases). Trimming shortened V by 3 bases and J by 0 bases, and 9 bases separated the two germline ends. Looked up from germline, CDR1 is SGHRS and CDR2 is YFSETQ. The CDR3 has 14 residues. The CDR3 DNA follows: TGCGCCAGCAGCTGGACAGTCATGAACACTGAAGCTTTCTTT. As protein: CASSWTVMNTEAFF.

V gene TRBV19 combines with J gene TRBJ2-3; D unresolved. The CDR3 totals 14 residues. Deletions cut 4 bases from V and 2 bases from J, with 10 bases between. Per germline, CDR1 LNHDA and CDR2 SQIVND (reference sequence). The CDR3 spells CASSKQIHTDTQYF. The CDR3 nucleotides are TGTGCCAGTAGTAAACAGATACACACAGATACGCAGTATTTT.

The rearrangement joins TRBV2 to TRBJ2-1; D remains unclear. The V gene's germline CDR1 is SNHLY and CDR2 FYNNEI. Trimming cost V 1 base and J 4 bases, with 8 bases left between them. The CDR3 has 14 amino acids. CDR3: CASSEDGGYNEQFF. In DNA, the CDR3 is TGTGCCAGCAGTGAAGATGGCGGTTACAATGAGCAGTTCTTC.

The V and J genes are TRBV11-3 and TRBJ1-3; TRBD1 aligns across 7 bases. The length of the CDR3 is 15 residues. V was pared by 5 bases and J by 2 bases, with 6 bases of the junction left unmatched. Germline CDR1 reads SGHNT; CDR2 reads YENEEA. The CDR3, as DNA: TGTGCCAGCAGCCTCCGACAGGGTACTGGAAACACCATATATTTT. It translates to CASSLRQGTGNTIYF.

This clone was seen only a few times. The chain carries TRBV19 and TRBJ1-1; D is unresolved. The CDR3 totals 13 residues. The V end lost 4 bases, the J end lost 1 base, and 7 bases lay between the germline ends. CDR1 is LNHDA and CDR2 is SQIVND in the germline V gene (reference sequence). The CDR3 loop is CASSTWENTEAFF. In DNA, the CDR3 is TGTGCCAGTAGTACCTGGGAGAACACTGAAGCTTTCTTT.

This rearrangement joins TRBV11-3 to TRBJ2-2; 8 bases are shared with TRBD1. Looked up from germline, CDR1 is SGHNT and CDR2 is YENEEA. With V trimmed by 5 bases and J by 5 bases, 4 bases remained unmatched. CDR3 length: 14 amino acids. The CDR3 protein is CASSGQGETGELFF. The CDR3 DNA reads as TGTGCCAGCAGCGGACAGGGAGAAACCGGGGAGCTGTTTTTT.

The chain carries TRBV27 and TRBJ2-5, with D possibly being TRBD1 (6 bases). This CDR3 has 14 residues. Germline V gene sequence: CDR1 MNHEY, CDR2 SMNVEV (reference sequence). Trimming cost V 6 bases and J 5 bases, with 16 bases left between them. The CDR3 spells CASRIQGSGETQYF. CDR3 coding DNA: TGTGCCAGCAGGATACAGGGATCCGGGGAGACCCAGTACTTC.

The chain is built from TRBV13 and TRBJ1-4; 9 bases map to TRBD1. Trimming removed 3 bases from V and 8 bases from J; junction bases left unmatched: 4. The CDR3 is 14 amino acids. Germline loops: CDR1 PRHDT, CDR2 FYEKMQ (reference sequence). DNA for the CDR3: TGTGCCAGCAGCTTGAGAACAGGGGGCGAAAAACTGTTTTTT. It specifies CASSLRTGGEKLFF.

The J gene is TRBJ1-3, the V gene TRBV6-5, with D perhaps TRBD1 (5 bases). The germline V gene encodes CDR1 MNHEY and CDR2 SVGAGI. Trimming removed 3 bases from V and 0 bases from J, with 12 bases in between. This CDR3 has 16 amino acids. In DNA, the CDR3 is TGTGCCAGCAGTTATATCCGGGGGGGCTCTGGAAACACCATATATTTT. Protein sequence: CASSYIRGGSGNTIYF.

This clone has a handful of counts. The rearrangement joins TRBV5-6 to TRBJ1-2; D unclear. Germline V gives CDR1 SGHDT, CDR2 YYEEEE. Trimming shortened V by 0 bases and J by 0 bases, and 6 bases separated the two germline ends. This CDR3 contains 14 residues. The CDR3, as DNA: TGTGCCAGCAGCTTGGGCACCGCTAACTATGGCTACACCTTC. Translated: CASSLGTANYGYTF.

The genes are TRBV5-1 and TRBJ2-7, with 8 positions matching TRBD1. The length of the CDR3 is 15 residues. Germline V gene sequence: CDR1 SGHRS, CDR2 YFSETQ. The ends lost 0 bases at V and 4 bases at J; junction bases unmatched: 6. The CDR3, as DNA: TGCGCCAGCAGCTTGGACGGGACAGGTGCTTACGAGCAGTACTTC. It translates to CASSLDGTGAYEQYF.

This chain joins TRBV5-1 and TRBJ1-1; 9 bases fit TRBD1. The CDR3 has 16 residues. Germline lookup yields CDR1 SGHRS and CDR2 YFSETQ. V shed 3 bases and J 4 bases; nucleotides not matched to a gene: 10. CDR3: CASSWGTGPGGTEAFF. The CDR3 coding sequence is TGCGCCAGCAGCTGGGGGACAGGGCCCGGGGGCACTGAAGCTTTCTTT.

The CDR3 DNA is TGTGCCAGCAGCCAAGATCGGCAGGGGGCAGGAAACTATGGCTACACCTTC. Its translation is CASSQDRQGAGNYGYTF. The rearrangement uses TRBV4-2 and TRBJ1-2; the match to TRBD1 covers 8 bases. CDR3 length: 17 amino acids. V gave up 0 bases and J gave up 2 bases; unmatched junction bases: 8. The germline V gene has CDR1 LGHNA and CDR2 YNFKEQ.

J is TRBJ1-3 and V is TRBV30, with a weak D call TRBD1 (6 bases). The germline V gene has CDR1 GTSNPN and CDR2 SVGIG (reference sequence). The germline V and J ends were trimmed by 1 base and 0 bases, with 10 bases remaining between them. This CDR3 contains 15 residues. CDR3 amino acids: CAWSGRQASGNTIYF. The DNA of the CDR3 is TGTGCCTGGAGTGGTCGACAGGCCTCTGGAAACACCATATATTTT.

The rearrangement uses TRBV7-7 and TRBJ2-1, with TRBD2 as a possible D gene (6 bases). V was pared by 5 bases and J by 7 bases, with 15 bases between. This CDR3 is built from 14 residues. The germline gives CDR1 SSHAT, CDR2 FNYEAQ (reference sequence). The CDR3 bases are TGTGCCAGCAGCGCCTTGGACGGGACTAATGAGCAGTTCTTC. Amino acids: CASSALDGTNEQFF.

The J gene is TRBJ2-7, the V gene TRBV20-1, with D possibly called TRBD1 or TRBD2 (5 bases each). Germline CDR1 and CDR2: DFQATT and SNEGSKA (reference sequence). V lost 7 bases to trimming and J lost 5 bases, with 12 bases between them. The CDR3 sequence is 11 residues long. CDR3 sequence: CSVLLGDEQYF. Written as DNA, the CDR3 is TGCAGTGTTCTGTTGGGGGACGAGCAGTACTTC.

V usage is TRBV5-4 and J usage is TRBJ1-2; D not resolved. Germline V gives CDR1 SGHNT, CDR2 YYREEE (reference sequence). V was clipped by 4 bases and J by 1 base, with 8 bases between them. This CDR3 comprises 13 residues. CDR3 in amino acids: CASSQWNNYGYTF. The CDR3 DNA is TGTGCCAGCAGCCAGTGGAATAACTATGGCTACACCTTC.

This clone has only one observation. CDR3 region: CASSRDSYEQYF. The CDR3 DNA reads TGTGCCAGCAGTAGGGACTCCTACGAGCAGTACTTC. The rearrangement uses TRBV6-6 and TRBJ2-7, with D unresolved. Between the trimmed V and J ends, which lost 5 bases and 0 bases, there was a span of 5 bases. The CDR3 sequence is 12 residues long. CDR1 and CDR2 (germline): MNHNY, SVGAGI (reference sequence).

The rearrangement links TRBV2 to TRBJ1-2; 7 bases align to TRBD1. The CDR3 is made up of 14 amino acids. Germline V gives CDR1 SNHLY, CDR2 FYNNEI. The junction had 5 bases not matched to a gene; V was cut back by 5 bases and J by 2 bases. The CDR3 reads CASSPVGGNYGYTF. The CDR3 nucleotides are TGTGCCAGCAGTCCCGTAGGGGGCAACTATGGCTACACCTTC.

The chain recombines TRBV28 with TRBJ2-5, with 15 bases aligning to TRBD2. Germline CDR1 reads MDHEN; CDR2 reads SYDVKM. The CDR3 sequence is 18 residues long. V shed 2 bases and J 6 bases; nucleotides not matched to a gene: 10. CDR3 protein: CASSLPSSGTSGRKTQYF. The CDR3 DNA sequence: TGTGCCAGCAGTTTACCCTCTTCCGGGACTAGCGGGAGGAAGACCCAGTACTTC.

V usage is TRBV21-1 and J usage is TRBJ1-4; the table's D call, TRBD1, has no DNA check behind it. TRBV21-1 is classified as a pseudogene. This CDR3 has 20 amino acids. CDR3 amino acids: CASSKVPNGTGNHPNEKLFF. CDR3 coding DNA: TGTGCCAGCAGCAAGGTCCCCAACGGGACAGGGAACCACCCTAATGAAAAACTGTTTTTT.

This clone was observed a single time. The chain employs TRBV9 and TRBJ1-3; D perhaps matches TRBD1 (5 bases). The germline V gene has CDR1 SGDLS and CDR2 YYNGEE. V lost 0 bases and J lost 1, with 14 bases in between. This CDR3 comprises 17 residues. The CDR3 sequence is CASSVEVGVVSGNTIYF. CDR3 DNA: TGTGCCAGCAGCGTAGAAGTAGGGGTAGTTTCTGGAAACACCATATATTTT.

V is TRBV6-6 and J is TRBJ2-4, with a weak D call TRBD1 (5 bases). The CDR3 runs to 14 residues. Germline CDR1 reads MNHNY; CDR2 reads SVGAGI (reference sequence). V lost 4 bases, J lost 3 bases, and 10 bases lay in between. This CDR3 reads CASSLAGNKNIQYF. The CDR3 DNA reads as TGTGCCAGCAGTTTGGCAGGGAACAAAAACATTCAGTACTTC.

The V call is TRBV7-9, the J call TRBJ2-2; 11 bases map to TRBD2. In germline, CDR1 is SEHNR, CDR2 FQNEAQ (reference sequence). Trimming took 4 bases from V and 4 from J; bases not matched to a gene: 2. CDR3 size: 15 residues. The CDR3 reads CASSSTSGGTGELFF. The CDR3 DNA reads TGTGCCAGCAGCTCTACTAGCGGGGGCACCGGGGAGCTGTTTTTT.

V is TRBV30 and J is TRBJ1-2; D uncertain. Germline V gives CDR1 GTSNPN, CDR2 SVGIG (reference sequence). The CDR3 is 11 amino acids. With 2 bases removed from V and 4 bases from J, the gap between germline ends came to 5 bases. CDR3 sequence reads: CAWSLSYGYTF. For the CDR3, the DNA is TGTGCCTGGAGTTTGAGCTATGGCTACACCTTC.

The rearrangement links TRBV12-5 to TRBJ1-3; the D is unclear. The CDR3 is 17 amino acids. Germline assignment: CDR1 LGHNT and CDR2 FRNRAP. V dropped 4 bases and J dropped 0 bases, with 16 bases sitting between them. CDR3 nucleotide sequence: TGTGCTAGTGGTTCCTCCCTAGCCCTGAGCTCTGGAAACACCATATATTTT. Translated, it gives CASGSSLALSSGNTIYF.

This chain's CDR3 is CASSLASDKSPQYF. In DNA, the CDR3 is TGTGCCAGCAGCTTGGCTAGCGACAAATCTCCGCAGTATTTT. The gene calls are TRBV7-2 and TRBJ2-3; the D gene is possibly TRBD2 (6 bases). Trimming pared 3 bases from V and 10 bases from J, leaving 17 bases between. The CDR3 totals 14 residues. Germline lookup yields CDR1 SGHTA and CDR2 FQGNSA. The full variable domain, in which reference TRBV7-2 and TRBJ2-3 provide the parts outside the CDR3, is GAGVSQSPSNKVTEKGKDVELRCDPISGHTALYWYRQSLGQGLEFLIYFQGNSAPDKSGLPSDRFSAERTGGSVSTLTIQRTQQEDSAVYLCASSLASDKSPQYFGPGTRLTVL.

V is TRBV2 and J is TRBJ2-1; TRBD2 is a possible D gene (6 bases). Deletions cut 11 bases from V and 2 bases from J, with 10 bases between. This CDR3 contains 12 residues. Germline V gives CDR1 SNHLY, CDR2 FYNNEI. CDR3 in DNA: TGTGCCTTCGGGAGAACCTACAATGAGCAGTTCTTC. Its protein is CAFGRTYNEQFF.

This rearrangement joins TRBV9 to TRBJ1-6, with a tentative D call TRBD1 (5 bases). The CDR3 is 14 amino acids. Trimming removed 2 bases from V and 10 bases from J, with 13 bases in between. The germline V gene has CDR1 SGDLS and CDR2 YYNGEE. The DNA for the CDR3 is TGTGCCAGCAGCGTTGGGGGGTTTTCCTCACCCCTCCACTTT. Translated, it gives CASSVGGFSSPLHF.